Sequencing of this TCR beta chain was carried out in a study of blood T cell repertoires in COVID-19. Study context: Some COVID-19 samples were acute and others convalescent; all came from the United States, Italy and Spain. T cells, B-cell-depleted T cells, or PBMCs supplied cDNA or gDNA.

Researchers sorted participants into cohorts using their self-reported clinical history. Data came from immunoSEQ multiplex PCR; TCRdb stores just in-frame clones and leaves some out. This sample has more than 250,000 clones, with around 88% found just once. The receptor was derived from a woman between 40 and 50 years old who had recovered from COVID-19. Material for sequencing was PBMCs or T cells enriched from blood (not recorded which).

This chain's CDR3 is CASSHPGQGSEKLFF. The CDR3 coding sequence is TGTGCCAGCAGCCATCCGGGACAGGGTAGCGAAAAACTGTTTTTT. The chain is built from TRBV4-2 and TRBJ1-4, with TRBD1 matching over 9 bases. In germline, CDR1 is LGHNA, CDR2 YNFKEQ. The CDR3 is 15 residues long. V lost 3 bases, J lost 8 bases, and 7 bases stayed unmatched.